What follows are 7 T cell receptor beta chains derived from one specimen sequenced in a study of T cell changes during pregnancy in multiple sclerosis. Profiling relied on immunoSEQ multiplex PCR, and the TCRdb table lists in-frame clones only, not all of them. The sample has under 85,000 clones, about 90% seen once. Sequenced here: peripheral blood, sampled in the third trimester of pregnancy. These receptors were obtained from a female donor in good health, enrolled as a control in a pregnancy study.

The chain employs TRBV5-1 and TRBJ1-2; the D gene is possibly TRBD1 (5 bases). This CDR3 is built from 13 residues. Germline V gene data show CDR1 as SGHRS and CDR2 as YFSETQ. V was shortened by 3 bases and J by 5 bases, with 11 bases between the two germline ends. The CDR3 loop is CASSSDTEYGYTF. The CDR3, as DNA: TGCGCCAGCAGCTCGGACACGGAGTATGGCTACACCTTC.

This chain uses TRBV7-2 with TRBJ2-1, with 11 nucleotides matching TRBD2. This CDR3 comprises 17 residues. J was trimmed by 0 bases and V by 0 bases; bases with no gene match: 1. CDR1 SGHTA and CDR2 FQGNSA come from the germline V gene. CDR3 sequence (DNA): TGTGCCAGCAGCTTAGCTAGCGGGGGGGCCTCCTACAATGAGCAGTTCTTC. Protein product: CASSLASGGASYNEQFF.

The chain links TRBV2 to TRBJ2-5; D gene unclear. V lost 6 bases, J lost 5 bases, and 13 bases lay in between. Germline values: CDR1 SNHLY, CDR2 FYNNEI. CDR3 length: 13 residues. The CDR3 DNA sequence: TGTGCCAGCAGCGATAATAGATGGGAGACCCAGTACTTC. This codes for CASSDNRWETQYF.

The table lists this clone with a count of one. V gene TRBV5-6 combines with J gene TRBJ1-5, with 8 nucleotides matching TRBD1. The CDR3 has 15 amino acids. Per the germline V gene, CDR1 is SGHDT and CDR2 is YYEEEE. The trim removed 1 base at V and 4 bases at J, leaving 4 bases unmatched. Here the CDR3 reads CASSLWTGTNQPQHF. CDR3 bases: TGTGCCAGCAGCTTGTGGACAGGGACGAATCAGCCCCAGCATTTT.

The chain recombines TRBV4-3 with TRBJ2-2; D is unclear. Per germline, CDR1 LGHNA and CDR2 YSLEER. The germline V and J ends were trimmed by 3 bases and 5 bases, with 10 bases remaining between them. The CDR3 consists of 14 residues. This chain's CDR3 is CASSQAQFTGELFF. The CDR3 region has the DNA TGCGCCAGCAGCCAGGCTCAATTTACCGGGGAGCTGTTTTTT.

V and J are TRBV28 and TRBJ1-2; 7 nucleotides align to TRBD1. The CDR3 extends over 15 amino acids. The J segment lost 3 bases and the V segment lost 3 bases, leaving 7 bases of the junction unmatched. Per germline, CDR1 MDHEN and CDR2 SYDVKM. The CDR3 loop reads CASSFPGQSYYGYTF. CDR3 bases: TGTGCCAGCAGTTTCCCGGGACAGTCCTACTATGGCTACACCTTC.

V is TRBV7-2 and J is TRBJ1-6, with D hard to call. The germline CDR1 and CDR2 sequences are SGHTA and FQGNSA. Trimming left V 1 base short and J 4 bases short, with 11 bases between. The CDR3 length is 16 residues. The DNA of the CDR3 is TGTGCCAGCAGCTTAGAAACAGTCTCGTATAATTCACCCCTCCACTTT. Encoded protein: CASSLETVSYNSPLHF.